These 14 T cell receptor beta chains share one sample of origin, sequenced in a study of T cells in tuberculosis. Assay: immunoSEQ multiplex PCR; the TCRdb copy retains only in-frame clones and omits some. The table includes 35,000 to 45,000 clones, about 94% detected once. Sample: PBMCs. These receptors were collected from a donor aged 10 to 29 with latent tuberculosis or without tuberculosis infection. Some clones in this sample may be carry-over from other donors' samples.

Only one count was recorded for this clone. CDR3 sequence (DNA): TGCGCCAGCAGCTTAAGTAGCGGGGAACCTAGCACAGATACGCAGTATTTT. It codes for CASSLSSGEPSTDTQYF. The chain is built from TRBV5-1 and TRBJ2-3; TRBD2 aligns across 8 bases. The germline V gene encodes CDR1 SGHRS and CDR2 YFSETQ. V lost 2 bases, J lost 0 bases, and 8 bases stayed unmatched. The CDR3 spans 17 residues. Looking up the rest from reference TRBV5-1 and TRBJ2-3 gives the full variable domain: KAGVTQTPRYLIKTRGQQVTLSCSPISGHRSVSWYQQTPGQGLQFLFEYFSETQRNKGNFPGRFSGRQFSNSRSEMNVSTLELGDSALYLCASSLSSGEPSTDTQYFGPGTRLTVL.

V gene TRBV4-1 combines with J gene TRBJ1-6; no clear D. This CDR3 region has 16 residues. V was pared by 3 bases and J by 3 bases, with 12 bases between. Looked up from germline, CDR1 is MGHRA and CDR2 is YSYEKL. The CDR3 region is CASSQGGILYNSPLHF. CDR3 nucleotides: TGCGCCAGCAGCCAGGGAGGGATCCTCTATAATTCACCCCTCCACTTT.

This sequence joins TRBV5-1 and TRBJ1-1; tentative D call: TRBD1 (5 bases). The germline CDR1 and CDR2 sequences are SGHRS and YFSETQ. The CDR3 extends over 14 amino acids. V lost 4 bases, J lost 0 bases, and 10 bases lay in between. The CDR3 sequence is CASSGGHLNTEAFF. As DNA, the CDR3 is TGCGCCAGCAGCGGCGGACACCTGAACACTGAAGCTTTCTTT.

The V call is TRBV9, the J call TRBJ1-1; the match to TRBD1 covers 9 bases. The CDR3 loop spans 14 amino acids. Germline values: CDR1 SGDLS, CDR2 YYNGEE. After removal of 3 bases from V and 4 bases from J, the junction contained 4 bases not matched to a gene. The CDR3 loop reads CASSGDRAGTEAFF. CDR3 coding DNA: TGTGCCAGCAGCGGGGACAGGGCGGGCACTGAAGCTTTCTTT.

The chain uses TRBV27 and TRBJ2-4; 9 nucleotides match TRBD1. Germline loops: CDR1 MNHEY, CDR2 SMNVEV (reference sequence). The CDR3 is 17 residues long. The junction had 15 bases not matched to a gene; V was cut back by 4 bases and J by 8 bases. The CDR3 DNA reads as TGTGCCAGCAGTTCGCTCGCGCCCGGGACAGGGTTTGACATTCAGTACTTC. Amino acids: CASSSLAPGTGFDIQYF.

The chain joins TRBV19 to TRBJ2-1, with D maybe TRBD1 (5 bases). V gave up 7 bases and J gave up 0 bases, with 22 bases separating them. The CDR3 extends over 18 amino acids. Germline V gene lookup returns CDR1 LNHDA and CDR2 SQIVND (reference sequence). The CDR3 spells CASTLYSPNRPSYNEQFF. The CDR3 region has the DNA TGTGCCAGTACCCTTTATTCACCAAACAGGCCCTCCTACAATGAGCAGTTCTTC.

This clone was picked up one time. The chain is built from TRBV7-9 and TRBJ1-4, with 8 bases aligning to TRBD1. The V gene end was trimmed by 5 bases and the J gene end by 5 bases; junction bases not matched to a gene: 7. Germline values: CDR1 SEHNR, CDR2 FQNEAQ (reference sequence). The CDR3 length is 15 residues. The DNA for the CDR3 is TGTGCCAGCAGCGGGGATAACAGGGGGAATGAAAAACTGTTTTTT. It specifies CASSGDNRGNEKLFF.

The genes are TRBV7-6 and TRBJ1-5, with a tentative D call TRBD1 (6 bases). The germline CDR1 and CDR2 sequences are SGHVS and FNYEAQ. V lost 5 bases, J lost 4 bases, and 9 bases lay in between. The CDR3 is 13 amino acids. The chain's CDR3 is CASSLQGNQPQHF. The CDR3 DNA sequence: TGTGCCAGCAGCCTCCAGGGGAATCAGCCCCAGCATTTT.

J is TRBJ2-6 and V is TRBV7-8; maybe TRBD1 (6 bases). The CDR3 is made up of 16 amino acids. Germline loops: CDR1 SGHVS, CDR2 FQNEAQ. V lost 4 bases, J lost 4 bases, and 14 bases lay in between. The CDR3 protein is CASSYTGTPGANVLTF. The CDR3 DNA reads TGTGCCAGCAGCTATACCGGGACACCAGGGGCCAACGTCCTGACTTTC.

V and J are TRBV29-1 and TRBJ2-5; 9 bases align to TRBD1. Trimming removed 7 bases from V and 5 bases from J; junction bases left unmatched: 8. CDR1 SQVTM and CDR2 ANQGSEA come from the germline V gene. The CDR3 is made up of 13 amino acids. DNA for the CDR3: TGCAGCGATTTTGGGACAGGGTGGGAGACCCAGTACTTC. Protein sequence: CSDFGTGWETQYF.

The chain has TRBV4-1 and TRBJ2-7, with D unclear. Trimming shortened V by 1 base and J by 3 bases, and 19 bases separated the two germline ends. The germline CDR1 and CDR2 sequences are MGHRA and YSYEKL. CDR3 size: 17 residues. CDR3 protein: CASSQVLYGCLLYEQYV. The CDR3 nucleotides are TGCGCCAGCAGCCAAGTTTTATACGGGTGTCTACTCTACGAGCAGTACGTC.

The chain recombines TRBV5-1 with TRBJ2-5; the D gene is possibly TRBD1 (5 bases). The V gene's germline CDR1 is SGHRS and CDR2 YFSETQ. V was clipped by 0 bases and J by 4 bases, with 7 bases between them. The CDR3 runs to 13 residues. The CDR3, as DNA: TGCGCCAGCAGCTTGGAACAGGTAGAGACCCAGTACTTC. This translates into CASSLEQVETQYF.

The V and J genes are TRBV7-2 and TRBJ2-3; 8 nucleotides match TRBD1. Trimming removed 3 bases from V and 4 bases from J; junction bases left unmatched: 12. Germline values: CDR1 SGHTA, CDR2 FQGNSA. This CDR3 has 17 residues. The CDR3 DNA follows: TGTGCCAGCAGCTTTAAAACAGGGGGGCGACGGGCAGATACGCAGTATTTT. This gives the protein CASSFKTGGRRADTQYF.

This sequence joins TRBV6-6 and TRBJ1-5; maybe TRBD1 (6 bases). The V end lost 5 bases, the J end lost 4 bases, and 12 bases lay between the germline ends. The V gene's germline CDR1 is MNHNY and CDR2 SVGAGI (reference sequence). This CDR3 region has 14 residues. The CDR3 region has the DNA TGTGCCAGCAGTCAACAGGGAGGGAATCAGCCCCAGCATTTT. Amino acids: CASSQQGGNQPQHF.